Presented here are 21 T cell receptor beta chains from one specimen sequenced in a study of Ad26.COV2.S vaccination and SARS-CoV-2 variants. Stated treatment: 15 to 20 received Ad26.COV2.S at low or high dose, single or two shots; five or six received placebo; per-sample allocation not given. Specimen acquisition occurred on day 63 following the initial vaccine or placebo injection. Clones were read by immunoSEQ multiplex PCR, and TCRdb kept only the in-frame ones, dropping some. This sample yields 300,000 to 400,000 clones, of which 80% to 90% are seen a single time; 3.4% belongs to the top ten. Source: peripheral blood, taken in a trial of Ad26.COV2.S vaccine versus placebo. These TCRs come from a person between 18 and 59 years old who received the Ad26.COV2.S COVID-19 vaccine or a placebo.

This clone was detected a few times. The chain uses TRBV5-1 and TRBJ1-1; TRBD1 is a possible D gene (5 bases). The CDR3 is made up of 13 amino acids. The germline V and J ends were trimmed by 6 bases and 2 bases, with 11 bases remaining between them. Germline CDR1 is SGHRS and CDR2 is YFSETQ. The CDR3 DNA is TGCGCCAGCACCCAGGGTCGCAACACTGAAGCTTTCTTT. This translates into CASTQGRNTEAFF.

The CDR3 DNA reads as TGTGCCAGCAGCCGTACAGGGGCCTCGGCCTCCTATAATTCACCCCTCCACTTT. Amino acids: CASSRTGASASYNSPLHF. The chain combines TRBV7-8 with TRBJ1-6; 7 nucleotides match TRBD1. Germline trimming cut 5 bases from V and 0 bases from J; bases unmatched to any gene: 10. CDR1 and CDR2 (germline): SGHVS, FQNEAQ. The CDR3 runs to 18 residues. The variable domain in full, completed from reference TRBV7-8 and TRBJ1-6, reads GAGVSQSPRYKVAKRGQDVALRCDPISGHVSLFWYQQALGQGPEFLTYFQNEAQLDKSGLPSDRFFAERPEGSVSTLKIQRTQQEDSAVYLCASSRTGASASYNSPLHFGNGTRLTVT.

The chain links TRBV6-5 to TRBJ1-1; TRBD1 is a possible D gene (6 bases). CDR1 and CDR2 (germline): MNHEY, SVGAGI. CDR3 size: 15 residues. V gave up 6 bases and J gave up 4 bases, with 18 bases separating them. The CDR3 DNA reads TGTGCCAGCAGCCCCGGACACAAGGGGGGCACTGAAGCTTTCTTT. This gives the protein CASSPGHKGGTEAFF.

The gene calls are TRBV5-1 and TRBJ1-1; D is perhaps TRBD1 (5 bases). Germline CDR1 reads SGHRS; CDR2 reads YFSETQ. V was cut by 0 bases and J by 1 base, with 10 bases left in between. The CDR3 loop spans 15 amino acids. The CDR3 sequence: CASSLAAGENTEAFF. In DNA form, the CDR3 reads TGCGCCAGCAGCTTGGCCGCGGGGGAGAACACTGAAGCTTTCTTT.

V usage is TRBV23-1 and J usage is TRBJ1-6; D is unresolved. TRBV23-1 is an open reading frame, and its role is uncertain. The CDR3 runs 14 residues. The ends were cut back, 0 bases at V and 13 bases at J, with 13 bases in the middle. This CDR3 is CASSQSFLLRPLHF. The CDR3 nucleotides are TGCGCCAGCAGTCAATCGTTCCTCCTAAGGCCCCTCCACTTT.

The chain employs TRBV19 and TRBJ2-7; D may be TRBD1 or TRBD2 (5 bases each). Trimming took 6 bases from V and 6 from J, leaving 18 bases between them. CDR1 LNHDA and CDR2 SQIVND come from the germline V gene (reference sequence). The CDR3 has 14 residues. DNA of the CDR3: TGTGCCAGTAGCTCCGGGACCGATGCCTCCGAGCAGTACTTC. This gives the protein CASSSGTDASEQYF.

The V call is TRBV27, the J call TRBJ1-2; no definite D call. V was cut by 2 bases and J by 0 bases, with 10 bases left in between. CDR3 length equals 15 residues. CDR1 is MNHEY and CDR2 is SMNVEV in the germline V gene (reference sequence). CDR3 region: CASSLTAQTNYGYTF. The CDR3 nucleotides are TGTGCCAGCAGTTTAACGGCTCAGACTAACTATGGCTACACCTTC.

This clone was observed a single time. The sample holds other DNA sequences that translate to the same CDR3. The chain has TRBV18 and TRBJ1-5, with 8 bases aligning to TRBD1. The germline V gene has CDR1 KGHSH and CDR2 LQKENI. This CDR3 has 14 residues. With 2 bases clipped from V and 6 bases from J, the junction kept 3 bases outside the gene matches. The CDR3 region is CASSPGQGGQPQHF. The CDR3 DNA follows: TGTGCCAGCTCACCAGGACAGGGAGGTCAGCCCCAGCATTTT.

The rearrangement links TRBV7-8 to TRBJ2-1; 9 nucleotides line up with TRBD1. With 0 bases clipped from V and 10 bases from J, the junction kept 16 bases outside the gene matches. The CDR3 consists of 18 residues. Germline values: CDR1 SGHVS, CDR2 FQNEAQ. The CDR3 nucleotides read TGTGCCAGCAGCTTAGCTCCCGGGGGACAGGGAATAGTTGGAGAGCAGTTCTTC. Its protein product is CASSLAPGGQGIVGEQFF.

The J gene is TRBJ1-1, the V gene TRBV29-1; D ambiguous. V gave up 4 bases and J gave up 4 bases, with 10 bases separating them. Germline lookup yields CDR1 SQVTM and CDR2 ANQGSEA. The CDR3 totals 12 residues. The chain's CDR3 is CSVGREGTEAFF. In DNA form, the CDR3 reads TGCAGCGTTGGAAGGGAAGGCACTGAAGCTTTCTTT.

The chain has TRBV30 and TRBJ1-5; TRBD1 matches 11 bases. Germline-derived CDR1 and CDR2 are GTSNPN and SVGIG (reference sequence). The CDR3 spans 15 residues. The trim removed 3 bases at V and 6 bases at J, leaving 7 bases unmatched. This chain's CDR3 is CAWRPRTGGSQPQHF. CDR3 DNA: TGTGCCTGGAGGCCCAGGACAGGGGGCAGTCAGCCCCAGCATTTT.

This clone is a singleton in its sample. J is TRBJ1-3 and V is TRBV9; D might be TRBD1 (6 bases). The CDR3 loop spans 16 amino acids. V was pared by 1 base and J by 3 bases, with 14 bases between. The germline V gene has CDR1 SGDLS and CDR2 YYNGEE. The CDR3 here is CASSVHLQGGGNTIYF. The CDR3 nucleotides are TGTGCCAGCAGCGTACATCTACAGGGAGGTGGAAACACCATATATTTT.

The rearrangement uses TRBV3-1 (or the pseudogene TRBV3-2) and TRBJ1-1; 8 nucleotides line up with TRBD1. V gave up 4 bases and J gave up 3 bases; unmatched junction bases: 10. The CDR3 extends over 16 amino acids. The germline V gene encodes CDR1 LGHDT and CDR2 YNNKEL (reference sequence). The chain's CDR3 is CASSPSRGRGDTEAFF. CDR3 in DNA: TGTGCCAGCAGCCCTTCCAGGGGGCGGGGGGACACTGAAGCTTTCTTT.

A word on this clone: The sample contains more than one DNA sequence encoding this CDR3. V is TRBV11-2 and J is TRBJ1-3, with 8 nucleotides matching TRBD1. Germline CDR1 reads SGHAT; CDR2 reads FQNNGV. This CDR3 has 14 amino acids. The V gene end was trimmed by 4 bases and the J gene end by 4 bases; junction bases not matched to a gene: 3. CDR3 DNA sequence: TGTGCCAGCAGCTACAGGGGGTCGGGAAACACCATATATTTT. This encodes CASSYRGSGNTIYF.

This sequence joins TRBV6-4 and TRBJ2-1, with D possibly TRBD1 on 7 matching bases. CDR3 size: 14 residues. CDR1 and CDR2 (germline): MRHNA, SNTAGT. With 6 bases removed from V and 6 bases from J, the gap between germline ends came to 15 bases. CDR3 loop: CASSAQGGGNEQFF. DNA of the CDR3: TGTGCCAGCAGCGCGCAGGGGGGTGGCAATGAGCAGTTCTTC.

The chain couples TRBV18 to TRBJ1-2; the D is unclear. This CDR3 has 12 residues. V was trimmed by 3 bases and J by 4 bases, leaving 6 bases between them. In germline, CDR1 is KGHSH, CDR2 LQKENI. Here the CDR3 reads CASSPRGYGYTF. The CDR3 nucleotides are TGTGCCAGCTCACCCCGTGGCTATGGCTACACCTTC.

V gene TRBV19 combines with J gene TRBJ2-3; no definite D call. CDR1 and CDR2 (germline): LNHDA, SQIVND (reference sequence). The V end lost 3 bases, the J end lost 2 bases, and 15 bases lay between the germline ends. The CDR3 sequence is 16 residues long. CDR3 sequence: CASSILAGSPTDTQYF. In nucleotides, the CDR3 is TGTGCCAGTAGTATTTTAGCTGGATCCCCCACAGATACGCAGTATTTT.

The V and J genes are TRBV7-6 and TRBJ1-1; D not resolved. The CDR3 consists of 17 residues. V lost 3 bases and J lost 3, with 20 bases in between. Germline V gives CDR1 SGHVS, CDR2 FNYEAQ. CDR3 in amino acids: CASSLGVYPNLHTEAFF. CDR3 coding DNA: TGTGCCAGCAGCTTGGGCGTATACCCAAACCTTCACACTGAAGCTTTCTTT. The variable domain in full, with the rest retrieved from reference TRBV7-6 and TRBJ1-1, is GAGVSQSPRYKVTKRGQDVALRCDPISGHVSLYWYRQALGQGPEFLTYFNYEAQQDKSGLPNDRFSAERPEGSISTLTIQRTEQRDSAMYRCASSLGVYPNLHTEAFFGQGTRLTVV.

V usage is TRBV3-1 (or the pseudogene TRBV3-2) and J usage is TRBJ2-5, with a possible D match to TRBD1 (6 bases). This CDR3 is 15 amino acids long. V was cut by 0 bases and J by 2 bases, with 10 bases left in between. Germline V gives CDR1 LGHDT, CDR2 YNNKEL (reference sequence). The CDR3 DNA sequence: TGTGCCAGCAGCCAAGACGGGACAAAACAAGAGACCCAGTACTTC. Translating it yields CASSQDGTKQETQYF.

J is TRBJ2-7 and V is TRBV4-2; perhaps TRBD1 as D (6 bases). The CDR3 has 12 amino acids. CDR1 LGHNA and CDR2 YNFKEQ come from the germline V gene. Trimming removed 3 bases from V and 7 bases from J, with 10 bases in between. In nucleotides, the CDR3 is TGTGCCAGCAGCCAGCGACAGGAGGAGCAGTACTTC. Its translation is CASSQRQEEQYF.

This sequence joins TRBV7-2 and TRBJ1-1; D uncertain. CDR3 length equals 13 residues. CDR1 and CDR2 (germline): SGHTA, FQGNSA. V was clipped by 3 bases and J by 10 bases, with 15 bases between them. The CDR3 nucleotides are TGTGCCAGCAGCTTGAGGCAAGTGGGTAGAGCTTTCTTT. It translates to CASSLRQVGRAFF.